The present TCR beta chain was sequenced within a study of T cells in Graves' hyperthyroidism and ophthalmopathy (dated by TCRdb to the late 2010s). Background on the whole study: Peripheral blood samples were taken at initial diagnosis, before any treatment was given. Whether ophthalmopathy could be predicted prospectively was tested in an independent validation cohort made up of 18 to 20 hyperthyroidism patients plus 17 patients who later progressed to ophthalmopathy. The paper describes TCR Vbeta CDR3 sequencing of 135 peripheral blood samples, made up of about 41 ophthalmopathy patients, 70 to 75 hyperthyroidism patients and 17 progressor patients. In addition, the study compared T-cell repertoires in thyroid tissue and in blood from roughly six Graves' hyperthyroidism patients. After blood sampling, hyperthyroidism patients were treated with methimazole at a starting dose of 30 mg daily, and ophthalmopathy patients were treated with high-dose intravenous methylprednisolone. For training and testing, the 110 or so patients in the discovery cohort were randomly divided in a 7:3 ratio. To identify TCR V-J signatures that set the groups apart, the researchers used a discovery cohort of 95 to 100 patients, made up of approximately 43 with Graves' ophthalmopathy and about 59 with stable Graves' hyperthyroidism.

In the case of this clonotype: Its antigen has not been determined. This clone may be a read error of a much larger clone one base away.

Broad study findings and their caveats: Ophthalmopathy was separated from stable hyperthyroidism by a 13 V-J signature model, with about 86% sensitivity and just over 81% specificity obtained in cross-validation and 80%/75% obtained in testing. In validation, the model predicted progression to ophthalmopathy a median of roughly 6.2 months before onset, with about 64% sensitivity and 72.22% specificity. Blood samples also contained most of the expanded thyroid clonotypes (frequency above 0.001), which suggests that blood repertoires may reflect thyroid immune responses. Sample size was not statistically predetermined, and investigators were not blinded to group allocation.

Ophthalmopathy patients had moderately to severely active disease, Clinical Activity Score of at least 3, NOSPECS grade of at least 4, and duration under 3 months. Patients with uncontrolled infections, other autoimmune diseases, pregnancy or lactation were excluded. Diagnoses relied on clinical symptoms, serum thyroxine and TRAb, thyroid ultrasound and orbital computed tomography. PBMCs were separated from roughly 9.6 ml of fresh peripheral blood using Ficoll-Paque density gradient centrifugation. Trizol reagent was used to extract total RNA, and RNA quality was then checked on an Agilent 2100 Bioanalyzer. For CDR1 and CDR2, the germline V gene (reference sequence) lists MNHEY and SMNVEV. The CDR3, from cysteine to phenylalanine, totals 16 residues. Kept here is only the CDR3 DNA, which spans 48 bases and is read in frame from base 1. The TCR beta CDR3 regions were amplified from the RNA transcripts. The first round of RT-PCR for the TCR CDR3 was performed with the HTBI primer set and the Qiagen OneStep RT-PCR kit. The libraries were constructed in a second round of multiplex PCR and then size-selected and purified. Paired-end sequencing of the libraries was performed with 100 bp reads on an Illumina HiSeq2000. The original pipeline was this. SOAPnuke was used to process the raw data, removing reads that contained adapters or uncalled bases, had a mean Phred below 15, or lacked an exact match to the constant primer or identifier. COPE v1.2.5 was used to merge the high-quality paired reads, and each unique nucleotide sequence was defined as a clonotype. MiTCR v1.1 was used to align clonotypes to the IMGT TRBV, TRBD and TRBJ reference segments. Only V-J combinations with frequency above 0.0001, covering 99% to 99.2% of repertoires, were analysed. The TCS score was defined as the ratio of F50 (clonal expansion) to E x V (chaos), calculated using BLOSUM62-based TCRdist between CDR3 peptides within each V-J. Welch's t-statistics and random forest reduced 514 V-J features to around 14, which were used in a naive Bayes classifier (R e1071). TCRdb's own reprocessing of the public reads used fastp at Q25 and MiXCR and kept productive beta chains. Here each entry gathers all rows of one CDR3 protein and keeps the most common genes and DNA. The V and J calls and clone size are TCRdb's, not the authors'. The sample includes roughly 240,000 distinct CDR3 sequences, with approximately 16% observed a single time. The biggest ten clones account for under 35% of the sample.

Material: blood. This chain joins TRBV27 to TRBJ2-6; TRBD1 might be the D gene, on 5 matching bases. The origin of this receptor is a young woman with Graves' ophthalmopathy. The nucleotide sequence reads TGTGCCAGCAGTTTACATCGGAGCTCTGGGGCCAACGTCCTGGCTTTC. Its coded protein is CASSLHRSSGANVLAF. Here the CDR3 is joined to the reference TRBV27 and TRBJ2-6 genes, and the full variable domain is: EAQVTQNPRYLITVTGKKLTVTCSQNMNHEYMSWYRQDPGLGLRQIYYSMNVEVTDKGDVPEGYKVSRKEKRNFPLILESPSPNQTSLYFCASSLHRSSGANVLAFGAGSRLTVL.